Below, 8 T cell receptor beta chains from the same sample are listed, as sequenced in a study of siplizumab effects on memory and regulatory T cells (dated by TCRdb to about 2019). Library preparation employed the immunoSEQ multiplex PCR assay. Imported from immuneACCESS, the table was reduced by TCRdb to in-frame sequences with V and J called. These copies leave out some clones; in studies compared against another copy, an unresolved V gene accounts for under half, and the cause of the remainder is not known. This sample is represented by around 110,000 clones; 90% to 95% of them were singletons. The ten largest clones capture roughly 1.5% of the sample. Material for sequencing was non-Treg CD4+ T cells sorted from blood. Sample cell subset or site, as interpreted from the label and publication: FACS-sorted unstimulated CD4+ non-regulatory T cells. The receptors were gathered from a human donor in good health.

The V gene is TRBV11-2, the J gene TRBJ1-6; tentative D call: TRBD1 (5 bases). CDR1 SGHAT and CDR2 FQNNGV come from the germline V gene. Between the trimmed V and J ends, which lost 1 base and 7 bases, there was a span of 14 bases. CDR3 length: 16 amino acids. The CDR3 coding sequence is TGTGCCAGCAGCTTAGGGGCAGGGCTTTTAAATTCACCCCTCCACTTT. Its translation is CASSLGAGLLNSPLHF.

This chain uses TRBV2 with TRBJ2-7; no clear D. The V end lost 8 bases, the J end lost 2 bases, and 7 bases lay between the germline ends. This CDR3 has 11 residues. CDR1 is SNHLY, CDR2 FYNNEI, per germline. The CDR3, as DNA: TGTGCCAGCGTCGGAGCCTACGAGCAGTACTTC. Amino acid sequence: CASVGAYEQYF.

This chain joins TRBV9 and TRBJ2-3; TRBD1 agrees at 10 bases. Germline trimming cut 4 bases from V and 4 bases from J; bases unmatched to any gene: 3. Germline CDR1 SGDLS, CDR2 YYNGEE. The CDR3 contains 14 residues. Written as DNA, the CDR3 is TGTGCCAGCAGCAACGACAGGGGGCCAGATACGCAGTATTTT. Translation gives CASSNDRGPDTQYF.

V is TRBV6-5 and J is TRBJ2-1; no clear D. The germline V gene encodes CDR1 MNHEY and CDR2 SVGAGI. V gave up 6 bases and J gave up 8 bases, with 8 bases separating them. The CDR3 is made up of 11 amino acids. CDR3 residues: CASRRRDEQFF. DNA for the CDR3: TGTGCCAGCAGGAGAAGGGATGAGCAGTTCTTC.

The genes are TRBV7-2 and TRBJ2-7; TRBD2 agrees at 8 bases. J lost 1 base, V lost 1 base, and 3 bases had no gene match. CDR1 is SGHTA and CDR2 is FQGNSA in the germline V gene. This CDR3 has 15 residues. The CDR3 sequence: CASSLVGRGSYEQYF. CDR3 DNA sequence: TGTGCCAGCAGCTTAGTCGGGAGGGGGTCCTACGAGCAGTACTTC. Using reference TRBV7-2 and TRBJ2-7 for the parts outside the CDR3, the full variable domain is GAGVSQSPSNKVTEKGKDVELRCDPISGHTALYWYRQSLGQGLEFLIYFQGNSAPDKSGLPSDRFSAERTGGSVSTLTIQRTQQEDSAVYLCASSLVGRGSYEQYFGPGTRLTVT.

J is TRBJ1-1 and V is TRBV5-6; D is perhaps TRBD1 (5 bases). From germline, CDR1 is SGHDT and CDR2 YYEEEE. The germline V and J ends were trimmed by 6 bases and 5 bases, with 23 bases remaining between them. The CDR3 has 16 residues. The CDR3 sequence is CASTPDSGSVETEAFF. In nucleotides, the CDR3 is TGTGCCAGCACCCCAGACAGCGGGTCTGTAGAAACTGAAGCTTTCTTT. The variable domain in full, with the rest retrieved from reference TRBV5-6 and TRBJ1-1, is DAGVTQSPTHLIKTRGQQVTLRCSPKSGHDTVSWYQQALGQGPQFIFQYYEEEERQRGNFPDRFSGHQFPNYSSELNVNALLLGDSALYLCASTPDSGSVETEAFFGQGTRLTVV.

The V gene is TRBV27, the J gene TRBJ2-1, with D tentatively TRBD1 (6 bases). Trimming removed 5 bases from V and 4 bases from J, with 12 bases in between. The CDR3 runs 14 residues. The germline V gene encodes CDR1 MNHEY and CDR2 SMNVEV (reference sequence). CDR3 residues: CASSVPGQYNEQFF. The CDR3 nucleotides read TGTGCCAGCAGTGTCCCGGGACAATACAATGAGCAGTTCTTC.

V is TRBV6-1 and J is TRBJ1-5, with D unresolved. V was shortened by 5 bases and J by 4 bases, with 6 bases between the two germline ends. The CDR3 spans 12 residues. The germline V gene has CDR1 MNHNS and CDR2 SASEGT. The CDR3 loop reads CASSSGNQPQHF. The CDR3 DNA sequence: TGTGCCAGCAGTTCAGGAAATCAGCCCCAGCATTTT.